This T cell receptor beta chain was obtained from a study of OX40 agonist ivuxolimab in advanced cancers. Across the study: Patients got intravenous ivuxolimab at 0.01 to 10 mg/kg every 2 weeks. Having had anti-PD-1, anti-PD-L1 or anti-CTLA-4 therapy before was allowed, and roughly 40% had some.

TCRdb keeps only in-frame clones here, not all; method: immunoSEQ multiplex PCR. The sample records tens of thousands of clones, approximately 80% being singletons. Germline values: CDR1 MDHEN, CDR2 SYDVKM. V dropped 3 bases and J dropped 8 bases, with 14 bases sitting between them. The length of the CDR3 is 14 residues. Sample: CD4+ or CD8+ T cells sorted from blood, taken in a trial of the OX40 agonist ivuxolimab. This clonotype originated in an adult with an advanced solid tumor such as melanoma, head and neck, liver or kidney cancer. This chain links TRBV28 with TRBJ2-4; a possible D gene is TRBD1 (6 bases). In DNA, the CDR3 is TGTGCCAGCAGTTTTAAGGGCAGGGGTCACATTCAGTACTTC. It specifies CASSFKGRGHIQYF.